The T cell receptor beta chain under discussion was sequenced for a study of shared clonotypes between healthy human individuals. This table comes from immunoSEQ multiplex PCR, and its TCRdb copy is limited to in-frame clones, with some not included. The repertoire consists of millions of clones, with more than 80% occurring once and the leading ten covering more than 0.12%. This clone was detected only once. Its antigen is still unknown. Study-level points and caveats: Rarefaction curves obtained for sorted subsets showed sequencing incomplete despite large depth. The study generally estimated greater richness for naive than memory subsets. With a few donors compared, around 5% of naive CD4 clonotypes were shared. A small donor pool kept down the genetic and exposure-history diversity that was represented.

Trimming at V came to 5 bases and at J to 6 bases, leaving 14 bases not matched to a gene. Germline-derived CDR1 and CDR2 are MGHRA and YSYEKL. This CDR3 region has 16 residues. The chain links TRBV4-1 to TRBJ1-2, with TRBD1 matching 8 bases. The sequenced material came from naive CD4+ T cells sorted from blood. The subset: CD45RA+ positively selected. This sequence was found in a man aged 18 to 29 in good health. The CDR3 DNA follows: TGCGCCAGCAGCTCCTACGGCTCAGGGGGCGCAAATGGCTACACCTTC. Its protein is CASSSYGSGGANGYTF.